This TCR beta chain was recorded in a study of blood T cell repertoires in COVID-19. Study background: Collection of acute and convalescent COVID-19 samples took place in the United States, Italy and Spain.

Germline trimming cut 5 bases from V and 6 bases from J; bases unmatched to any gene: 6. The CDR3 runs to 13 residues. Original analysis: Reference gene primer amplification gave nucleated cell count estimates. Some clones are missing from TCRdb's copy, which holds only in-frame ones; the method was immunoSEQ multiplex PCR. The D gene and trimming were derived from the DNA, and the V and J assignments and clone size from that table. In the table there are 130,000 to 150,000 clones, 88% of which are singletons. The sample was peripheral blood. This chain uses TRBV12-3 or TRBV12-4 with TRBJ1-2; TRBD1 matches at 7 bases. The clonotype comes from a human donor in a cohort sampled during active COVID-19. The CDR3 is CASSIRGLDGYTF. CDR3 DNA: TGTGCCAGCAGTATAAGGGGGCTGGATGGCTACACCTTC.